These 9 T cell receptor beta chains were sequenced from one sample in a study of T-cell memory formation after mild COVID-19. MiXCR, run by TCRdb on the 5' RACE reads, gives a single entry per CDR3 protein. The table lists roughly 250,000 distinct CDR3 sequences, 16% of them singletons. Sequencing input: PBMCs or a T cell subset sorted from them (not recorded which). The source is a man between 18 and 35 years old who had mild COVID-19 (a few samples of this study predate the infection). Cell type and time point are not known.

The CDR3 protein is CASSQTSNTEAFF. DNA for the CDR3: TGCGCCAGCAGCCAGACATCGAACACTGAAGCTTTCTTT. This chain connects TRBV5-1 to TRBJ1-1, with unresolved D. The V end was cut by 4 bases, the J end by 1 base, with 8 bases between. Germline loops: CDR1 SGHRS, CDR2 YFSETQ. This CDR3 has 13 residues.

The chain recombines TRBV7-2 with TRBJ2-4, with 10 nucleotides matching TRBD1. J gave up 13 bases and V 5 bases, and 2 bases lay outside the gene matches. The CDR3 is 11 amino acids. Germline-derived CDR1 and CDR2 are SGHTA and FQGNSA. The CDR3 protein is CASSRDRGQYF. The CDR3 region has the DNA TGTGCCAGCAGCCGGGACAGGGGACAGTACTTC.

This clonotype appeared a few times. The chain has TRBV28 and TRBJ2-2, with D maybe TRBD2 (5 bases). From germline, CDR1 is MDHEN and CDR2 SYDVKM. Trimming removed 8 bases from V and 6 bases from J, with 10 bases in between. There are 12 residues in the CDR3. The CDR3 nucleotides are TGTGCCAGCCGGACCGGGGCCGGGGAGCTGTTTTTT. Translation gives CASRTGAGELFF.

This clonotype was seen only a few times. The chain has TRBV7-2 and TRBJ2-1; TRBD2 is a possible D gene (6 bases). This CDR3 comprises 15 residues. Germline loops: CDR1 SGHTA, CDR2 FQGNSA. V lost 1 base to trimming and J lost 5 bases, with 12 bases between them. CDR3 sequence: CASSLVSSANNEQFF. In DNA, the CDR3 is TGTGCCAGCAGCTTAGTATCTAGCGCAAACAATGAGCAGTTCTTC. The whole variable domain, filled in from reference TRBV7-2 and TRBJ2-1, reads GAGVSQSPSNKVTEKGKDVELRCDPISGHTALYWYRQSLGQGLEFLIYFQGNSAPDKSGLPSDRFSAERTGGSVSTLTIQRTQQEDSAVYLCASSLVSSANNEQFFGPGTRLTVL.

This clonotype showed up just a few times. This chain joins TRBV24-1 and TRBJ1-2; D is undetermined. The V gene's germline CDR1 is KGHDR and CDR2 SFDVKD. V gave up 3 bases and J gave up 3 bases, with 4 bases separating them. This CDR3 is built from 12 residues. CDR3 in DNA: TGTGCCACCAGTGATGAACACTATGGCTACACCTTC. Translating gives CATSDEHYGYTF.

This clonotype has just a few counts. The chain links TRBV5-1 to TRBJ2-1, with no clear D. There are 14 residues in the CDR3. Germline V gives CDR1 SGHRS, CDR2 YFSETQ. Trimming removed 4 bases from V and 6 bases from J, with 14 bases in between. CDR3 DNA: TGCGCCAGCAGCCCTTCGCCCGCCAGCAATGAGCAGTTCTTC. Residues: CASSPSPASNEQFF.

The chain links TRBV20-1 to TRBJ2-7, with TRBD2 identical over 7 bases. Per germline, CDR1 DFQATT and CDR2 SNEGSKA (reference sequence). This CDR3 has 14 residues. Trimming removed 5 bases from V and 4 bases from J; junction bases left unmatched: 11. The CDR3 coding sequence is TGCAGTGCTCGACGTACGGGACTAAGGTACGAGCAGTACTTC. Its protein is CSARRTGLRYEQYF.

The V call is TRBV5-1, the J call TRBJ2-7; a weak D match, TRBD1 (5 bases). This CDR3 is 15 amino acids long. Between the trimmed V and J ends, which lost 0 bases and 6 bases, there was a span of 16 bases. Germline CDR1 SGHRS, CDR2 YFSETQ. The CDR3 nucleotides are TGCGCCAGCAGCTTGGGGGCAGGGCCCGAAGGCGAGCAGTACTTC. It translates to CASSLGAGPEGEQYF.

V usage is TRBV4-2 and J usage is TRBJ1-5, with 8 bases identical to TRBD1. The CDR3 is 16 residues long. Germline values: CDR1 LGHNA, CDR2 YNFKEQ. V dropped 1 base and J dropped 4; count of bases not matched to a gene: 6. DNA for the CDR3: TGTGCCAGCAGCCAAGTGACGACAGGGGCTAATCAGCCCCAGCATTTT. Translating it yields CASSQVTTGANQPQHF.